This TCR beta chain was captured in a study of a mutant IDH1 vaccine in newly diagnosed glioma. On the study more broadly: Commencement of vaccination occurred 4-6 weeks following radiotherapy alone, or concurrently with temozolomide cycles. Treated patients comprised about 60% males and approximately 38% females, mean age around 40 years.

Some clones are missing from TCRdb's copy, which holds only in-frame ones; the method was immunoSEQ multiplex PCR. This sample has roughly 19,000 clones, with about four fifths found just once. Overall study findings and caveats: Changes to the top peripheral T cell clonotypes appeared unrelated to pseudoprogression. Most patients, 93.3%, showed vaccine-induced immune responses.

This clone was observed a few times. The antigen remains unidentified. Germline V CDR1 and CDR2: MGHDK, SYGVNS. This CDR3 has 13 amino acids. The V gene lost 9 bases and the J gene lost 0 bases, with 11 bases spanning the gap. The time point is: week 23, last vaccination. Every vaccine dose comprised 300 ug of mutant IDH1 20-mer peptide plus topical imiquimod. The origin of this receptor is a man aged 25 to 40 with glioma. This sequence joins TRBV25-1 and TRBJ1-1; D is possibly TRBD1 (5 bases). The input for sequencing was PBMCs, taken from a glioma patient whose treatment included an IDH1 peptide vaccine. CDR3 protein: CASQDIMNTEAFF. DNA for the CDR3: TGTGCCAGTCAGGACATCATGAACACTGAAGCTTTCTTT.